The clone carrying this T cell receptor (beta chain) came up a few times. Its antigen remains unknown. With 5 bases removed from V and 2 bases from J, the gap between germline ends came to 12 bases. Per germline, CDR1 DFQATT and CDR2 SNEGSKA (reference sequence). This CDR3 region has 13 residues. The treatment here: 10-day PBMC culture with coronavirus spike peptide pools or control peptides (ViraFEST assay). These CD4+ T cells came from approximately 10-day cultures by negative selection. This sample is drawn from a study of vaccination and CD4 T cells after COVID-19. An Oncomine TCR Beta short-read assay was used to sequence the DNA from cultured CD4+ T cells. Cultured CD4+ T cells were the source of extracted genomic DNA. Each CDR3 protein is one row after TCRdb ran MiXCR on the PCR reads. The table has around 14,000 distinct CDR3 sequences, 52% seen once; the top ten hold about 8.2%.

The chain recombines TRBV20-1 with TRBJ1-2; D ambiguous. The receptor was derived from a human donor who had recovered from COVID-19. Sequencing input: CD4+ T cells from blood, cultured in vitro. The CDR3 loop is CSAHSGINYGYTF. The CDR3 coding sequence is TGCAGTGCTCATTCGGGCATCAACTATGGCTACACCTTC.